This T cell receptor (beta chain) was sequenced during a study of cytomegalovirus exposure and HLA in healthy donors. It was with 60 Vbeta and 13 Jbeta primers that the PCR ran. Sequencing used immunoSEQ multiplex PCR; TCRdb keeps in-frame clones, though not all of them. This table holds roughly 200,000 clones, roughly 80% found once. A note on this clone: Its antigen is as yet unknown.

Study-wide results and caveats: Likely technical artifact: a cluster of highly shared sequence variants. Cytomegalovirus-associated status was assigned to about 160 TCR beta chains.

Germline loops: CDR1 PRHDT, CDR2 FYEKMQ (reference sequence). The V gene lost 2 bases and the J gene lost 2 bases, with 7 bases spanning the gap. The CDR3 spans 13 residues. This clonotype was sampled from a man aged 25-40 years in good health and CMV-seronegative. The gene calls are TRBV13 and TRBJ2-7; possibly TRBD1 for D (6 bases). Sequencing used PBMCs. The CDR3 loop reads CASSLRDTYEQYF. CDR3 sequence (DNA): TGTGCCAGCAGCTTACGGGACACCTACGAGCAGTACTTC.